A single sample is the source of the 5 T cell receptor beta chains below, sequenced in a study of blood T cell repertoires in COVID-19. Data came from immunoSEQ multiplex PCR; TCRdb stores just in-frame clones and leaves some out. The sample holds roughly 100,000 clones; 87% are singletons and the top ten take approximately 3.1%. Source material: peripheral blood. Receptors originate from a man aged 50-59 years in a cohort sampled during active COVID-19.

V is TRBV7-2 and J is TRBJ2-1; D may be TRBD2 (7 bases). V was clipped by 2 bases and J by 7 bases, with 18 bases between them. The germline V gene has CDR1 SGHTA and CDR2 FQGNSA. The CDR3 runs to 16 residues. CDR3 region: CASSLNPGGTKNEQFF. The CDR3 DNA sequence: TGTGCCAGCAGCTTAAACCCCGGGGGGACAAAGAATGAGCAGTTCTTC.

The genes are TRBV9 and TRBJ1-1; 7 nucleotides line up with TRBD1. This CDR3 contains 14 residues. Germline V gene sequence: CDR1 SGDLS, CDR2 YYNGEE. Unmatched junction bases numbered 8, after V lost 3 bases and J lost 6 bases. The CDR3 nucleotides read TGTGCCAGCAGCGCTCAGGGGGGCTTTGCTGAAGCTTTCTTT. Translated, it gives CASSAQGGFAEAFF.

Here the CDR3 DNA reads TGTGCCAGCAGCGCCCTAGACAGTCACTCTGGAAACACCATATATTTT. As protein: CASSALDSHSGNTIYF. V is TRBV9 and J is TRBJ1-3, with D tentatively TRBD1 (5 bases). The CDR3 loop spans 16 amino acids. V shed 3 bases and J shed 0 bases, with 13 bases lying between them. The germline V gene encodes CDR1 SGDLS and CDR2 YYNGEE.

This chain links TRBV5-4 with TRBJ1-2, with 9 bases aligning to TRBD1. This CDR3 region has 16 residues. With 6 bases clipped from V and 8 bases from J, the junction kept 17 bases outside the gene matches. Germline CDR1 reads SGHNT; CDR2 reads YYREEE (reference sequence). The CDR3 protein is CASNRAGQGVFRGYTF. In DNA, the CDR3 is TGTGCCAGCAACCGCGCGGGACAGGGAGTCTTTCGGGGCTACACCTTC.

This clone was detected a few times. The V call is TRBV11-3, the J call TRBJ2-2; the D is unclear. Germline V gene data show CDR1 as SGHNT and CDR2 as YENEEA. V dropped 0 bases and J dropped 1 base, with 6 bases sitting between them. The CDR3 is 15 residues long. The CDR3 DNA sequence: TGTGCCAGCAGCTTAGACAGAATGAACACCGGGGAGCTGTTTTTT. Translation gives CASSLDRMNTGELFF.